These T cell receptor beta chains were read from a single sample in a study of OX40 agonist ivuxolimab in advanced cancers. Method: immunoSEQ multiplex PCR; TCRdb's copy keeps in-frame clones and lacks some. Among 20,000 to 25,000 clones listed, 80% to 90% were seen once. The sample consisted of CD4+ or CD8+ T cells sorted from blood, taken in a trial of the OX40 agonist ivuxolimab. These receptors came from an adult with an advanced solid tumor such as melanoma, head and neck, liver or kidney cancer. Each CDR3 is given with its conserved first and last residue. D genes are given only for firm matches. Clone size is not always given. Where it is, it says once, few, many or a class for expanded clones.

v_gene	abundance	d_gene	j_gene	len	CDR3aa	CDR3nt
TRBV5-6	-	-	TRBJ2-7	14	CASSFAGSLSEQYF	TGTGCCAGCAGCTTTGCAGGGTCCTTATCGGAGCAGTACTTC
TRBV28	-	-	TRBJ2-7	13	CASSGQPMYEQYF	TGTGCCAGCAGTGGACAGCCTATGTATGAGCAGTACTTC
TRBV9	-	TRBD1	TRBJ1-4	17	CASSVGEQQGGFEKLFF	TGTGCCAGCAGCGTAGGGGAACAACAGGGGGGATTTGAAAAACTGTTTTTT
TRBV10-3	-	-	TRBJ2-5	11	CAISESWEQYF	TGTGCCATCAGTGAGTCCTGGGAGCAGTACTTC
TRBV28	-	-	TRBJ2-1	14	CASSHILGYNEQFF	TGTGCCAGCAGCCATATCTTGGGATACAATGAGCAGTTCTTC
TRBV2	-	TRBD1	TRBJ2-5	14	CASSQGARKETQYF	TGTGCCAGCAGTCAGGGGGCGCGGAAAGAGACCCAGTACTTC
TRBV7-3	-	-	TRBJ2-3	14	CASSRAGNTDTQYF	TGTGCCAGCAGCAGGGCGGGGAATACAGATACGCAGTATTTT
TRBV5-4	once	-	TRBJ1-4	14	CASSLAIDNEKLFF	TGTGCCAGCAGCTTGGCCATAGATAATGAAAAACTGTTTTTT
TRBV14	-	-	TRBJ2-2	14	CASKVNTSTGELFF	TGTGCCAGCAAGGTCAATACGAGCACCGGGGAGCTGTTTTTT
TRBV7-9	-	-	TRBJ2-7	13	CASSRRQVYEQYF	TGTGCCAGCAGCCGGCGACAGGTGTACGAGCAGTACTTC
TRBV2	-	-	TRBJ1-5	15	CASSERGLGNQPQHF	TGTGCCAGCAGCGAAAGGGGCCTGGGCAATCAGCCCCAGCATTTT
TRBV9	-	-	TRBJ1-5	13	CASSVNDNQPQHF	TGTGCCAGCAGCGTAAATGACAATCAGCCCCAGCATTTT
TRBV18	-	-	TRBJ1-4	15	CASSPDDRVNEKLFF	TGTGCCAGCTCACCAGACGACAGAGTCAATGAAAAACTGTTTTTT
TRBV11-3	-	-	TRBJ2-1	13	CASSPREYNEQFF	TGTGCCAGCAGCCCCCGGGAGTACAATGAGCAGTTCTTC
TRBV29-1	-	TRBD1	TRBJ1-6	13	CSVSGTDNSPLHF	TGCAGCGTTTCGGGGACAGATAATTCACCCCTCCACTTT
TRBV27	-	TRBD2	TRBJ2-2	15	CASSLSRAGAGELFF	TGTGCCAGCAGTTTATCCCGGGCGGGGGCCGGGGAGCTGTTTTTT
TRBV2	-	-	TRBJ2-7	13	CASVLEGGYEQYF	TGTGCCAGCGTGCTCGAGGGGGGCTACGAGCAGTACTTC
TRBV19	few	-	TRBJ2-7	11	CASSSSSEQYF	TGTGCCAGTAGTTCCTCATCTGAGCAGTACTTC
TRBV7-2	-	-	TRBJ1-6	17	CASSPEGRGQVNSPLHF	TGTGCCAGCAGCCCAGAAGGCCGGGGACAAGTAAATTCACCCCTCCACTTT
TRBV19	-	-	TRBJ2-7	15	CASSIKADTSYEQYF	TGTGCCAGTAGTATAAAGGCGGACACCTCCTACGAGCAGTACTTC
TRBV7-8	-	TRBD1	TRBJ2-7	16	CASSFGTGPLRYEQYF	TGTGCCAGCAGCTTCGGGACAGGCCCTCTCCGCTACGAGCAGTACTTC
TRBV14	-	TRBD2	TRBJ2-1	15	CASSQDLRGVDEQFF	TGTGCCAGCAGCCAAGATTTGCGGGGGGTGGATGAGCAGTTCTTC
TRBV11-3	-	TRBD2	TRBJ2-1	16	CASSLNGVAGDNEQFF	TGTGCCAGCAGCTTAAATGGAGTAGCGGGAGACAATGAGCAGTTCTTC
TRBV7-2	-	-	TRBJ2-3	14	CASIMDASTDTQYF	TGTGCCAGCATCATGGACGCAAGCACAGATACGCAGTATTTT
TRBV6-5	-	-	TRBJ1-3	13	CASKPGPRVTIYF	TGTGCCAGCAAACCGGGACCGCGGGTCACCATATATTTT